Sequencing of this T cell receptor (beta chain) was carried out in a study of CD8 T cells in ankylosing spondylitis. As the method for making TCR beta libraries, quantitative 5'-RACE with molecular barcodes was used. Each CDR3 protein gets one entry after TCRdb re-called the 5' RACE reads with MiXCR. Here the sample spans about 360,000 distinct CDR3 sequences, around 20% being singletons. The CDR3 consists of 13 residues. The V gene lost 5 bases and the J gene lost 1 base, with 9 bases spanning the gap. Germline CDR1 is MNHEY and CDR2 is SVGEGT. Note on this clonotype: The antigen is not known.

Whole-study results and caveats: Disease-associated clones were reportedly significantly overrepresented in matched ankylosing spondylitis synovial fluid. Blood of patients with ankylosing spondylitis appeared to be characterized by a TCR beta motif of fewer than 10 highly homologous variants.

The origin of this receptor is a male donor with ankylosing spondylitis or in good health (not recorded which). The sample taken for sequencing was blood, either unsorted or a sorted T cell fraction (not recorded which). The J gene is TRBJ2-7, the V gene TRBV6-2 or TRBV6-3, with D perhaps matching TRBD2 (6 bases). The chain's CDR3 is CASSRGLSYEQYF. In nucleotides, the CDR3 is TGTGCCAGCAGTCGGGGACTTTCCTACGAGCAGTACTTC.